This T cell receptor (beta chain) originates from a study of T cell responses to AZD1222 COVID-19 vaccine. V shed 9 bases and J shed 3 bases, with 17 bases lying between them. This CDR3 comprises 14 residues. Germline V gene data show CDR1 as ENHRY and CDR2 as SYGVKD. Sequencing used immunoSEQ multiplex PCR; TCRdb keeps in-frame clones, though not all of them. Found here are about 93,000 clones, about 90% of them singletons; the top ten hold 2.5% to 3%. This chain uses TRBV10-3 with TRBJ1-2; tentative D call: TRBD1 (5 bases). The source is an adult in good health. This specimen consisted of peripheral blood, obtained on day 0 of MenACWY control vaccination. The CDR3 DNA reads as TGTGCCATTCACGCAGGGTCCCAGTACTATGGCTACACCTTC. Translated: CAIHAGSQYYGYTF.